This TCR beta chain was captured in a study of T-cell memory formation after mild COVID-19. Via MiXCR, TCRdb re-called the 5' RACE reads, giving one row per CDR3 protein. The sample has some 130,000 distinct CDR3 sequences; less than 25% are singletons. The source is an adult woman who had mild COVID-19 (a few samples of this study predate the infection). Cell type and time point are not known. Sequenced input: PBMCs or a T cell subset sorted from them (not recorded which).

DNA for the CDR3: TGTGCCACCGTGGATCGTGAGGAAGAGACCCAGTACTTC. Its protein is CATVDREEETQYF. The chain combines TRBV6-2 or TRBV6-3 with TRBJ2-5; D not resolved. The CDR3 contains 13 residues. Trimming removed 10 bases from V and 3 bases from J, with 15 bases in between. CDR1 and CDR2 (germline): MNHEY, SVGEGT.